The TCR beta chain under discussion was sequenced for a study of cytomegalovirus exposure and HLA in healthy donors (dated by TCRdb to about 2017). Some background on the complete study: According to an earlier analysis of a few hundred of the donors, about 170 million T cells yielded 90 million to 130 million unique TCR beta sequences and around 280 Gb of sequence data. Approximately 310 gigabases of sequencing data and 70 million to 85 million unique TCR sequences were included in an early release covering roughly 600 HLA-typed donors. Of the roughly 400 genotyped donors, approximately 83% fell in the genetic ancestry cluster associated with self-reported Caucasian donors. The study was designed to test whether signatures of past pathogen exposure could be identified by cataloging public T cell receptors. The study used immunosequencing to profile the T cell repertoires of several hundred subjects and linked those repertoires to cytomegalovirus serostatus. Besides the first cohort of under 700 subjects, a separate validation cohort made up of 120 different subjects was used. The study combined high-throughput TCR immunosequencing, statistical association of individual TCRs with disease status, and machine learning to predict cytomegalovirus infection status. A later analysis re-examined previously published TCR beta repertoires from 610 or so donors and added high-resolution HLA genotyping to investigate patterns of TCR occurrence. Rather than drawing on any new phenotypic data, the later analysis identified candidate immune exposures from TCR beta sequences and the way those sequences occurred across donors. An earlier analysis of 587 of the donors used high-throughput TCR beta sequencing to judge whether each TCR beta V gene segment behaved as functional or pseudogenic. Donor age, sex, ethnicity and CMV serostatus were compiled together with the repertoire data. A later genetic analysis used genome-wide SNP genotypes for about three fifths of the 666 donors, treating that subset as a discovery cohort. Every repertoire in the discovery cohort had been generated on one and the same sequencing platform. HLA typing included class I and class II loci at four-digit resolution. The number of donors typed differed by locus, with roughly 629-640 for A, B, C, DRB1 and DQB1, around 560 for DQA1, 600 to 610 for DPA1, and some 440 for DPB1. Several DR-DQ haplotypes were treated as single units for association and clustering because of strong linkage in the cohort. Across some 400 genotyped donors of the cohort, an average of roughly 200,000 unique TCR beta nucleotide sequences per donor were sequenced, and roughly 17% of those sequences were non-productive. Broader findings and caveats from the paper: A later analysis found that HLA-associated TCR beta chains were more clonally expanded and had lower generation probabilities than equally common non-associated chains. A total of 164 TCR beta chains were listed by the study as associated with cytomegalovirus. While some public TCRs were present in many individuals, most TCR sequences turned up only very rarely across donors. In a later analysis, several top co-occurrence clusters were reported to appear linked to parvovirus B19, influenza, CMV and Epstein-Barr virus. Linkage disequilibrium might explain the correlated functional status among segregating V segments, but an unknown experimental factor could not be excluded. In an earlier analysis of some 540 of the donors, most TCR beta V segments appeared in productive rearrangements about 87% or about 30% of the time, broadly matching IMGT annotations. The only immune exposure information available for the cohort was CMV serostatus. This cohort had only TCR beta chains sequenced, and the lack of alpha or paired-chain data limited which features could be detected. A later genetic analysis associated a missense DCLRE1C variant with V-gene and J-gene trimming of TCR beta chains, and an independent cohort replicated the association. The classifier was reported to diagnose cytomegalovirus status with high specificity and sensitivity in both the original and validation cohorts. Sequencing depth was assumed to be roughly uniform across donors in the presence/absence analyses, though that assumption may not hold. According to a later analysis, TCR association rates differed among HLA loci, with DRB1 alleles showing the most associated TCRs and HLA-C alleles showing the fewest. A later analysis found that most CMV-associated TCR beta chains appeared HLA-restricted, with HLA associations seemingly driven largely by CMV exposure. In vitro tests confirmed that a few of the cytomegalovirus-associated TCR beta chains recognize cytomegalovirus antigens. Compared with the 666-donor mean, donors in an Asian-associated ancestry cluster had fewer N-insertions in productive TCRs, according to a later genetic analysis. A cluster of highly shared sequence variants was judged likely to represent a technical artifact of the sequencing pipeline. It was suggested by the authors that the approach could potentially be generalized to other disease states and immunological phenotypes. Because HLA typing was missing for some donors at each locus, association tests included only the typed subset. Assigning TCR associations to individual alleles was difficult when HLA alleles, especially DR and DQ, strongly co-occurred. A later analysis associated 16,951 TCR beta sequences with specific HLA alleles at a false discovery rate of 0.05. A further reported finding was that TCR beta sequences accurately predicted the HLA-A and HLA-B alleles for most subjects in the first cohort. Because counts were too low, 15 to 20 rarely observed V segments, including chromosome 9 orphons, were excluded from the earlier analysis of around 640 of the donors.

Library construction relied on the immunoSEQ multiplex PCR assay. The multiplex PCR relied on a mix of 60 forward primers for TCR Vbeta segments and 13 reverse primers for TCR Jbeta segments. A multiplex PCR assay on genomic DNA amplified the CDR3 region of rearranged TCR beta genes. On the Illumina HiSeq System, the amplified TCR beta libraries were sequenced as 87-base-pair reads. In the authors' own workflow: Across the 500 to 700 repertoires, a later analysis counted 60 million to 90 million unique TCR beta chains, 9 million to 14 million of which were shared by at least two donors. Raw reads were error-corrected and collapsed into unique sequences by a nearest-neighbor algorithm in which closely related sequences were merged to remove PCR and sequencing errors. CDR3 sequences were aligned to IMGT reference sequences to assign V, D and J gene segments. For a sequence to be retained, a match of at least six nucleotides was required to both a V gene segment and a J gene segment. A rearrangement counted as productive if the CDR3 had no stop codons and remained in frame with V and J, and every other rearrangement counted as non-productive. Following IMGT convention, CDR3 was defined as the stretch from the second conserved V-encoded cysteine up to the conserved J-encoded phenylalanine. The earlier analysis of 500 to 750 of the donors excluded any sequence lacking an unambiguous match to a single V gene segment. In an earlier analysis of several hundred of the donors, V segments were called functional above 56.7% productive rearrangements and were called segregating when the between-donor standard deviation exceeded 5%. A statistical classification framework was built for diagnosing cytomegalovirus status from the catalog of TCR beta chain sequences. In a later analysis, TCR nucleotide sequences were compared against IMGT/GENE-DB human TR gene sequences so that V and J genes could be assigned. A later analysis assigned CDR3 sequences and most-parsimonious VDJ recombination scenarios with the TCRdist pipeline. In a later analysis, each TCR beta chain was defined by its CDR3 amino acid sequence together with its V-gene family, and reads without a unique V-gene family were excluded. A later analysis removed over 500 highly shared, low-generation-probability nucleotide sequences to deal with suspected cross-contamination and a sequencing artifact. In a later analysis, a clonal expansion index for each public chain was calculated from normalized within-repertoire ranks of inferred template counts. In a later analysis, generation probabilities were computed using a VDJ recombination model fitted to out-of-frame rearrangements, and the results were checked against IGoR. In a later analysis, hypergeometric tests were used to score TCR-TCR, TCR-HLA and TCR-CMV co-occurrence, with a repertoire-size bias correction applied to TCR pairs. To estimate false discovery rates, a later analysis permuted the HLA or CMV assignments 20 times. In a later analysis, co-occurring TCRs were grouped with DBSCAN, and TCRdist sequence similarity was added when clustering was performed within HLA-allele-positive subsets. Repertoires with fewer than 30,000 or more than 120,000 public chains were left out of co-occurrence clustering, as were a handful of repertoires with anomalous nucleotide sharing. Drawn from immuneACCESS, this table holds only the in-frame rearrangements with V and J called that TCRdb kept. Clones are partly lost; checked studies trace under half to an unresolved V gene and leave the rest unexplained. For V, J and clone size, that table is used; D and trimming come from the DNA. The sample yields approximately 100,000 clones; around 80% were counted once. Of the sample, 1.4% falls within the top ten clones.

Note on this clone: Which antigen it targets is not known. No base qualities exist here, and no much larger clone lies one base off it.

The cohort comprised fewer than 700 healthy bone marrow donors. Cohort members were all nominally healthy when sampled, although unrecorded immune exposures were likely present. The donor tested CMV seronegative and was one of the 352 seronegative cohort members. A peripheral blood sample was provided by each donor, and peripheral blood mononuclear cells were used for TCR beta sequencing. The Qiagen DNeasy Blood Extraction Kit was used to extract genomic DNA from the blood cell samples. The sequencing input was PBMCs. The source is a man aged 40-49 years in good health and CMV-seronegative.

The nucleotides are TGTGCCAGCAGTCCACAGGGGGCTGGTGAGCAGTACTTC. It is translated as CASSPQGAGEQYF. This chain is built from TRBV2 and TRBJ2-7; TRBD1 lines up with 9 middle nucleotides. The germline V gene encodes CDR1 SNHLY and CDR2 FYNNEI. Trimming leaves V shorter by 5 bases and J shorter by 7 bases, with the junction holding 6 bases beyond the gene matches. The CDR3 runs 13 residues from the cysteine to the phenylalanine. Left in the record is the CDR3 DNA by itself, 39 bases read in frame from the first base.